The present T cell receptor beta chain was sequenced within a study of CD8+ T cells in alopecia areata. Study-wide findings and caveats: A single nonresponder leaves the baseline CD8+ expansion link to response uncertain.

Treatment here: oral pan-JAK inhibitor, 5-10 mg twice daily. Samples from alopecia areata patients were lesional scalp punch biopsies and peripheral blood. This clone came up a few times. What it binds is not known. Other DNA sequences from this sample encode an identical CDR3 as well. Following RNA extraction, reverse transcription yielded cDNA that acted as the sequencing template. Clones were read by immunoSEQ multiplex PCR, and TCRdb kept only the in-frame ones, dropping some. The sample holds fewer than 250,000 clones, roughly two fifths seen once. The CDR3 consists of 13 residues. Germline CDR1 reads SQVTM; CDR2 reads ANQGSEA. V gave up 6 bases and J gave up 3 bases; unmatched junction bases: 3.

This TCR was sampled from a human donor with alopecia areata. The rearrangement uses TRBV29-1 and TRBJ2-7; 12 nucleotides line up with TRBD2. The sample consisted of CD4+ T cells sorted from blood, taken around week 31, from a patient treated with tofacitinib. CDR3 nucleotides: TGCAGCGTGGAGGGACTAGCGGGCTACGAGCAGTACTTC. Amino acid sequence: CSVEGLAGYEQYF.